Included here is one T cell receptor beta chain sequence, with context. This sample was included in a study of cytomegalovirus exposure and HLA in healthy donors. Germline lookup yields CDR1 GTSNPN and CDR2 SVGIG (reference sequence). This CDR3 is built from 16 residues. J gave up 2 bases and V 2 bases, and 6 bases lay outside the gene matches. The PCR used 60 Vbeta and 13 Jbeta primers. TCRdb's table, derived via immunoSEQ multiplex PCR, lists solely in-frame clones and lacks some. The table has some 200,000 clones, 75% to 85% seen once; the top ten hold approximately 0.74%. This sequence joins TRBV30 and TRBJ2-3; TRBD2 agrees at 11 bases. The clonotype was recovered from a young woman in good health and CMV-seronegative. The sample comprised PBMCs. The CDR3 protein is CAWSFSGLAVTDTQYF. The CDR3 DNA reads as TGTGCCTGGAGTTTTTCGGGACTAGCGGTCACAGATACGCAGTATTTT.